The sequence of this T cell receptor beta chain was determined in a study of neurological immune-mediated disorders. At least ten counts were recorded for this clonotype. As yet, its antigen is unknown. PBMCs stored at -80 C, 2 million in total, were the source of the unsorted libraries. 5'RACE with 10-nucleotide random UMIs generated the cDNA. In each sequencing run, over 160 million TCR-beta sequences were generated from 15-18 subjects. MiXCR, applied by TCRdb to the 5' RACE reads, yields one record per CDR3 protein. The sample holds tens of thousands of distinct CDR3 sequences, about 9.4% seen once. General study points: The level of TCR clonal expansion was highest in patients with HTLV-1-associated myelopathy and lowest in multiple sclerosis, where it fell below the level seen in healthy controls.

This CDR3 region has 14 residues. V lost 4 bases to trimming and J lost 12 bases; unmatched junction nucleotides: 11. Germline values: CDR1 MRHNA, CDR2 SNTAGT. This TCR was sampled from a woman aged 25 to 39 with HTLV-1-associated myelopathy (HAM/TSP). The sequencing sample was made of PBMCs. The chain carries TRBV6-4 and TRBJ2-1, with 8 bases matching TRBD1. The CDR3 DNA reads TGTGCCAGCAGTGCAACACGGACAGGGCCCCTGCAGTTCTTC. As protein: CASSATRTGPLQFF.